This TCR beta chain was documented in a study of EBV T-cell therapy then PD-1 blockade in nasopharyngeal carcinoma. Per germline, CDR1 PRHDT and CDR2 FYEKMQ (reference sequence). The V gene lost 10 bases and the J gene lost 0 bases, with 14 bases spanning the gap. The CDR3 loop spans 14 amino acids. Sequencing used immunoSEQ multiplex PCR; TCRdb keeps in-frame clones, though not all of them. Of 22,000 or so clones listed, about 79% are singletons. Comments on this clone: As yet, its antigen is unknown.

This sample's treatment: AdE1-LMPpoly-expanded autologous EBV-specific T-cell therapy followed by anti-PD-1 nivolumab. The sequence came from a man aged 35-49 years with nasopharyngeal carcinoma. The sample was CD8+ T cells from blood, taken at day -245 from a patient whose treatment included autologous EBV-specific T cells and nivolumab. The chain links TRBV13 to TRBJ2-3; no clear D gene. The CDR3: CATRLELSTDTQYF. The CDR3 DNA reads as TGTGCCACCCGCCTAGAACTTAGCACAGATACGCAGTATTTT. The full variable domain, its missing parts supplied by reference TRBV13 and TRBJ2-3, is AAGVIQSPRHLIKEKRETATLKCYPIPRHDTVYWYQQGPGQDPQFLISFYEKMQSDKGSIPDRFSAQQFSDYHSELNMSSLELGDSALYFCATRLELSTDTQYFGPGTRLTVL.